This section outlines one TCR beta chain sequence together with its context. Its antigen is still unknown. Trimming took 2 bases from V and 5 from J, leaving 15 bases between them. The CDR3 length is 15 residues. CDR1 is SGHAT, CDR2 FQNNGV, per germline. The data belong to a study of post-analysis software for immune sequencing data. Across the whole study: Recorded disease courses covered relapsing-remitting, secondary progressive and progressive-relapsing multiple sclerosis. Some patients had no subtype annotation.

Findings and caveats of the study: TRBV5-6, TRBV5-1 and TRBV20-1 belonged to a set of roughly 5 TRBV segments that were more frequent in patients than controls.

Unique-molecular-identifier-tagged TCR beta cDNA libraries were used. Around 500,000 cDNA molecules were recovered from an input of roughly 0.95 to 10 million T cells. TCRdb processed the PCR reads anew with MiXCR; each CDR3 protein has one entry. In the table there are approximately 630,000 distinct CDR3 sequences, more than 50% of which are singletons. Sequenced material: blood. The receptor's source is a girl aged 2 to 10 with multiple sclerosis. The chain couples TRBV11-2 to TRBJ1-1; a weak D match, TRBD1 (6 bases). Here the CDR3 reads CASSLRSLGATEAFF. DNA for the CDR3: TGTGCCAGCAGCTTACGGTCTTTGGGGGCTACTGAAGCTTTCTTT. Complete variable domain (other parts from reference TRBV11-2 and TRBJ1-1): EAGVAQSPRYKIIEKRQSVAFWCNPISGHATLYWYQQILGQGPKLLIQFQNNGVVDDSQLPKDRFSAERLKGVDSTLKIQPAKLEDSAVYLCASSLRSLGATEAFFGQGTRLTVV.